This passage covers 14 T cell receptor beta chains from one sample sequenced in a study of blood T cell repertoires in COVID-19. Only in-frame clones appear in the TCRdb table, and some are missing; sequencing was by immunoSEQ multiplex PCR. The data hold tens of thousands of clones, with around 81% observed a single time. Sequencing used peripheral blood. The source is a human donor in a cohort sampled during active COVID-19.

V usage is TRBV7-2 and J usage is TRBJ2-3; 8 nucleotides agree with TRBD2. With 1 base clipped from V and 4 bases from J, the junction kept 7 bases outside the gene matches. The germline gives CDR1 SGHTA, CDR2 FQGNSA. The CDR3 totals 16 residues. CDR3 sequence (DNA): TGTGCCAGCAGCTTAGGATTGGGGACTAGTGCAGATACGCAGTATTTT. Amino acids: CASSLGLGTSADTQYF.

The chain has TRBV2 and TRBJ1-1; D possibly corresponds to TRBD1 (6 bases). CDR3 length: 13 amino acids. V lost 3 bases, J lost 8 bases, and 13 bases lay in between. Germline CDR1 SNHLY, CDR2 FYNNEI. The CDR3 DNA follows: TGTGCCAGCAGTGAGGCCAGGGGCCAGGAAGCTTTCTTT. Translating gives CASSEARGQEAFF.

V usage is TRBV6-5 and J usage is TRBJ1-5; maybe TRBD1 (6 bases). V lost 8 bases, J lost 5 bases, and 19 bases lay in between. The length of the CDR3 is 15 residues. Germline V gives CDR1 MNHEY, CDR2 SVGAGI. For the CDR3, the DNA is TGTGCCAGCGTCGAGGGGGGGATCTGGGATCAGCCCCAGCATTTT. Translated, it gives CASVEGGIWDQPQHF.

V gene TRBV10-3 combines with J gene TRBJ1-2; D is unresolved. Germline CDR1 ENHRY, CDR2 SYGVKD. The CDR3 is 12 residues long. The ends were cut back, 1 base at V and 8 bases at J, with 8 bases in the middle. The CDR3 DNA follows: TGTGCCATCAGTGAGTTGGAGCACGGCTACACCTTC. Translation: CAISELEHGYTF.

The rearrangement uses TRBV6-5 and TRBJ2-5; TRBD2 aligns across 10 bases. The trim removed 6 bases at V and 5 bases at J, leaving 6 bases unmatched. The CDR3 is 14 amino acids. Germline V gene lookup returns CDR1 MNHEY and CDR2 SVGAGI. As DNA, the CDR3 is TGTGCCAGCAGCCGGAGCGGGGGGGCCGAGACCCAGTACTTC. It codes for CASSRSGGAETQYF.

The chain has TRBV9 and TRBJ2-3; D not certain. The germline V gene encodes CDR1 SGDLS and CDR2 YYNGEE. CDR3 length: 14 residues. Trimming removed 3 bases from V and 0 bases from J, with 8 bases in between. CDR3 in amino acids: CASSAVTSTDTQYF. CDR3 nucleotides: TGTGCCAGCAGCGCCGTTACTAGCACAGATACGCAGTATTTT.

The chain employs TRBV20-1 and TRBJ2-4; no firm D call. The germline V gene has CDR1 DFQATT and CDR2 SNEGSKA (reference sequence). The CDR3 length is 11 residues. V was cut by 0 bases and J by 15 bases, with 12 bases left in between. CDR3 protein: CSARDKSWSYF. Here the CDR3 DNA reads TGCAGTGCTAGAGATAAGAGTTGGTCGTACTTC.

This clone appeared a single time. The chain uses TRBV5-1 and TRBJ1-1, with no clear D. V was cut by 1 base and J by 0 bases, with 4 bases left in between. This CDR3 region has 13 residues. Germline values: CDR1 SGHRS, CDR2 YFSETQ. In nucleotides, the CDR3 is TGCGCCAGCAGCTTGATAATGAACACTGAAGCTTTCTTT. This gives the protein CASSLIMNTEAFF.

This clone was recorded only once. The chain links TRBV19 to TRBJ2-7; 11 nucleotides match TRBD2. Germline loops: CDR1 LNHDA, CDR2 SQIVND (reference sequence). After removal of 5 bases from V and 4 bases from J, the junction contained 7 bases not matched to a gene. This CDR3 contains 15 residues. CDR3 sequence reads: CASSPTLAGGYEQYF. The CDR3 DNA is TGTGCCAGTAGTCCCACCCTAGCGGGAGGTTACGAGCAGTACTTC.

The chain couples TRBV9 to TRBJ2-1, with 9 positions matching TRBD2. The CDR3 is 15 residues long. CDR1 and CDR2 from the germline V gene are SGDLS and YYNGEE. Trimming cost V 1 base and J 7 bases; bases outside gene matches: 6. In nucleotides, the CDR3 is TGTGCCAGCAGCGTACTAGCGGGATGGAGTAATGAGCAGTTCTTC. It is translated as CASSVLAGWSNEQFF.

The chain couples TRBV7-9 to TRBJ2-1; 7 nucleotides line up with TRBD2. Trimming at V came to 6 bases and at J to 0 bases, leaving 11 bases not matched to a gene. Germline-derived CDR1 and CDR2 are SEHNR and FQNEAQ (reference sequence). The CDR3 has 17 amino acids. The CDR3 sequence: CASSPPLGGSSYNEQFF. The DNA of the CDR3 is TGTGCCAGCAGTCCCCCTTTGGGGGGGAGCTCCTACAATGAGCAGTTCTTC. Together with reference TRBV7-9 and TRBJ2-1, the CDR3 gives the full variable domain: DTGVSQNPRHKITKRGQNVTFRCDPISEHNRLYWYRQTLGQGPEFLTYFQNEAQLEKSRLLSDRFSAERPKGSFSTLEIQRTEQGDSAMYLCASSPPLGGSSYNEQFFGPGTRLTVL.

This clone has a single count. This chain connects TRBV9 to TRBJ2-1; D not certain. Germline CDR1 SGDLS, CDR2 YYNGEE. Trimming removed 3 bases at V and 1 base at J, with 11 bases between. The CDR3 sequence is 15 residues long. CDR3 sequence (DNA): TGTGCCAGCAGCGATACCCGCAGGTCCTACAATGAGCAGTTCTTC. It yields the protein CASSDTRRSYNEQFF.

This chain links TRBV7-3 with TRBJ2-2; the D gene is possibly TRBD1 (6 bases). This CDR3 comprises 12 residues. V was pared by 11 bases and J by 6 bases, with 13 bases between. Germline V gene data show CDR1 as SGHTA and CDR2 as FQGTGA. CDR3 loop: CACDKGAGELFF. The CDR3 region has the DNA TGTGCCTGCGACAAGGGGGCCGGGGAGCTGTTTTTT.

The rearrangement joins TRBV5-1 to TRBJ2-7; 7 bases map to TRBD1. This CDR3 has 14 residues. J gave up 6 bases and V 7 bases, and 13 bases lay outside the gene matches. The germline gives CDR1 SGHRS, CDR2 YFSETQ. The CDR3 region is CASGTGDLVPEQYF. Written as DNA, the CDR3 is TGCGCCAGCGGAACAGGGGACCTGGTCCCCGAGCAGTACTTC. Full variable domain (rest looked up from reference TRBV5-1 and TRBJ2-7): KAGVTQTPRYLIKTRGQQVTLSCSPISGHRSVSWYQQTPGQGLQFLFEYFSETQRNKGNFPGRFSGRQFSNSRSEMNVSTLELGDSALYLCASGTGDLVPEQYFGPGTRLTVT.